This TCR beta chain was recovered during a study of OX40 agonist ivuxolimab in advanced cancers. Here immunoSEQ multiplex PCR was the method, and the copy in TCRdb shows in-frame clones only, minus some. The sample lists 45,000 to 65,000 clones, 85% to 90% occurring once. The CDR3 runs 12 residues. V lost 5 bases and J lost 11, with 15 bases in between. CDR1 and CDR2 (germline): MDHEN, SYDVKM. Sequencing was performed on CD4+ or CD8+ T cells sorted from blood, taken in a trial of the OX40 agonist ivuxolimab. The chain couples TRBV28 to TRBJ1-2, with D tentatively TRBD1 (5 bases). The source of this sequence is an adult with an advanced solid tumor such as melanoma, head and neck, liver or kidney cancer. The CDR3: CASSAGTGRYTF. CDR3 bases: TGTGCCAGCAGTGCCGGGACGGGGAGGTACACCTTC.